The source of this TCR beta chain is a study of CD8 T cells in ankylosing spondylitis. Study findings and constraints: Disease-linked clones were found to be CD8+ and relatively rare in peripheral blood. Characteristic of ankylosing spondylitis blood, it appeared, was a TCR beta motif comprising several highly homologous variants.

The table lists this clonotype with a few counts. Its specificity is not known. Germline CDR1 MNHEY, CDR2 SVGAGI. The length of the CDR3 is 12 residues. V gave up 5 bases and J gave up 6 bases, with 9 bases separating them. TCRdb redid the calling of the 5' RACE reads with MiXCR, one entry per CDR3 protein. The data contain 250,000 or so distinct CDR3 sequences, 24% of them seen just once; the ten biggest clones take up more than 0.6%. This chain joins TRBV6-5 and TRBJ2-3, with D hard to call. Sequencing was done on a sample of blood, either unsorted or a sorted T cell fraction (not recorded which). The receptor comes from a male donor with ankylosing spondylitis or in good health (not recorded which). This CDR3 is CASSTAQDTQYF. Written as DNA, the CDR3 is TGTGCCAGCAGTACCGCCCAGGATACGCAGTATTTT.